This T cell receptor beta chain was captured in a study of CD8+CD57+ T cells in acquired aplastic anemia. Across the study: Sorted CD4+ and CD8+ cell DNA averaged roughly 3.2 ug. Average CD4+ read depth in healthy donors was about 10.8 million reads.

This clonotype was seen at least ten times. Genomic DNA, the template, was used for profiling of the TCR beta VDJ and CDR3. In TCRdb, the reads were re-called with MiXCR into one record per CDR3 protein. Of some 200,000 distinct CDR3 sequences listed, 30% to 40% are singletons. The source material was sorted CD4+, CD8+, or CD8+CD57+ T cells (not recorded which) from PBMCs. This sequence originates from a human donor in good health, serving as a control.

CDR3 amino acids: CAISESSFSSQETQYF. The CDR3 DNA reads TGTGCCATCAGTGAGTCGTCATTTTCATCCCAAGAGACCCAGTACTTC. The chain employs TRBV10-3 and TRBJ2-5; D call uncertain. Germline CDR1 reads ENHRY; CDR2 reads SYGVKD. This CDR3 has 16 amino acids. Trimming pared 0 bases from V and 1 base from J, leaving 12 bases between.